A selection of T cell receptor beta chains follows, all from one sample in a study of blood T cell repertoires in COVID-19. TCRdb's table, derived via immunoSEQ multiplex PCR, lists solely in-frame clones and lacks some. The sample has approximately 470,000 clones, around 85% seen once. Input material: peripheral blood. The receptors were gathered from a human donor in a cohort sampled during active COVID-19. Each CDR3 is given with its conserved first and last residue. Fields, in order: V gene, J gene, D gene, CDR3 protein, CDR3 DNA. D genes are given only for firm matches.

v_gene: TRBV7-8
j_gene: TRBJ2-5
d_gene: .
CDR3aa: CASSLEGRGVGETQYF
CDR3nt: TGTGCCAGCAGCTTAGAAGGGCGCGGGGTAGGAGAGACCCAGTACTTC

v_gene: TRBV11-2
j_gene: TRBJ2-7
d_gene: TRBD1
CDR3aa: CASSLDLTGFYEQYF
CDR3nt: TGTGCCAGCAGCTTAGACCTGACAGGGTTCTACGAGCAGTACTTC

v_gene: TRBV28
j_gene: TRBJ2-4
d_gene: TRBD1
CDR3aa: CASSSRGLWVKNIQYF
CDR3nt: TGTGCCAGCAGTTCGAGGGGGCTTTGGGTCAAAAACATTCAGTACTTC

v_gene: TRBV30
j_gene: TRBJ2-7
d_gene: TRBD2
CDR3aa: CAWSLAEVPLEQYF
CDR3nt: TGTGCCTGGAGTCTAGCGGAAGTGCCCCTCGAGCAGTACTTC

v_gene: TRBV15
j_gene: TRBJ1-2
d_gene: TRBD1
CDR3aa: CATSRGGQGKSGYTF
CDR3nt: TGTGCCACCAGCAGGGGGGGACAGGGGAAATCGGGCTACACCTTC

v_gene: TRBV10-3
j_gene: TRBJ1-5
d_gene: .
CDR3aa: CAISESAGARNQPQHF
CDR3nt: TGTGCCATCAGTGAGTCTGCAGGGGCTCGCAATCAGCCCCAGCATTTT

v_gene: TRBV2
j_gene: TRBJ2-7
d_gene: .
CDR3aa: CASSEEEVGTSYEQYF
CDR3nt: TGTGCCAGCAGTGAAGAAGAGGTTGGGACATCCTACGAGCAGTACTTC

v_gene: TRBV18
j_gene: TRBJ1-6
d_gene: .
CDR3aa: CASSPNPQGANSPLHF
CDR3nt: TGTGCCAGCTCACCAAACCCCCAGGGCGCCAATTCACCCCTCCACTTT

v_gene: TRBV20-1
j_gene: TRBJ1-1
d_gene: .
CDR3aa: CSASGRGEAFF
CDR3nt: TGCAGTGCTAGTGGGCGGGGTGAAGCTTTCTTT

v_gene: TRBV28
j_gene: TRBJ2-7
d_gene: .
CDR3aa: CASTLDRGINYEQYF
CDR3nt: TGTGCCAGCACTCTGGATCGGGGGATCAACTACGAGCAGTACTTC